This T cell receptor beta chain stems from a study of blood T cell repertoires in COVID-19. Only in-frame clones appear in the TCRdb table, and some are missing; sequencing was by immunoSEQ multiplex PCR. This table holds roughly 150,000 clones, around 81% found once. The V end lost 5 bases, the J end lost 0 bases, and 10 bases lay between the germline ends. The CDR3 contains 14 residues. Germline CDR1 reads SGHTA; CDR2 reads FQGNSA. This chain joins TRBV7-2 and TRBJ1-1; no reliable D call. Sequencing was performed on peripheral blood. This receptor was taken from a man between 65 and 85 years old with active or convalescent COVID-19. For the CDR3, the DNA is TGTGCCAGCAGCCGCGACACCATGAACACTGAAGCTTTCTTT. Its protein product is CASSRDTMNTEAFF.